Listed below are T cell receptor beta chains from one sample, sequenced in a study of early T cells in non-severe SARS-CoV-2 infection. Each CDR3 protein gets one entry after TCRdb re-called the 5' RACE reads with MiXCR. This table has some 37,000 distinct CDR3 sequences, approximately 8.9% appearing once. The material sequenced was whole blood. The receptors derive from an adult who was a healthcare worker with PCR-confirmed SARS-CoV-2 infection or an uninfected control (not recorded which). CDR3s include the opening cysteine and the closing phenylalanine or tryptophan. D genes are given only for firm matches. For some rows the clone size is stated as once, few or many, or as a class when expanded; others skip it.

J gene | V gene | D gene | clone size | CDR3 protein | CDR3 DNA
TRBJ1-5 | TRBV4-2 | . | . | CASSQEGPGDQPQHF | TGTGCCAGCAGCCAAGAAGGGCCAGGCGATCAGCCCCAGCATTTT
TRBJ1-1 | TRBV29-1 | . | many | CSVPGTSWGTEAFF | TGCAGCGTCCCCGGGACTTCTTGGGGGACTGAAGCTTTCTTT
TRBJ1-1 | TRBV3-1 | TRBD1 | many | CASSLGQGRLGEAFF | TGTGCCAGCAGCCTCGGACAGGGTAGGTTAGGTGAAGCTTTCTTT
TRBJ2-1 | TRBV19 | . | . | CASSLSERYEQFF | TGTGCCAGTAGCCTCTCCGAAAGATATGAGCAGTTCTTC
TRBJ2-5 | TRBV20-1 | . | many | CSARGRDAQETQYF | TGCAGTGCTAGAGGAAGGGACGCCCAAGAGACCCAGTACTTC
TRBJ2-1 | TRBV5-4 | TRBD2 | many | CASSFGAGGDREQFF | TGTGCCAGCAGCTTTGGGGCCGGGGGGGACCGCGAGCAGTTCTTC
TRBJ1-5 | TRBV20-1 | . | many | CSAARGAQPQHF | TGCAGTGCTGCAAGGGGGGCTCAGCCCCAGCATTTT
TRBJ2-7 | TRBV3-1 | . | . | CASSHGRGTYEQYF | TGTGCCAGCAGCCATGGTAGGGGTACCTACGAGCAGTACTTC
TRBJ2-1 | TRBV11-2 | . | . | CASSPLTVRAIEQFF | TGTGCCAGCAGCCCCCTAACAGTTCGGGCCATTGAGCAGTTCTTC
TRBJ2-1 | TRBV3-1 | . | many | CASSHARPYNEQFF | TGTGCCAGCAGCCACGCCCGTCCATACAATGAGCAGTTCTTC
TRBJ2-3 | TRBV11-2 | . | many | CASSLVWGTDTQYF | TGTGCCAGCAGCTTGGTCTGGGGGACAGATACGCAGTATTTT
TRBJ1-6 | TRBV5-1 | . | few | CASSLGRAGTNSPLHF | TGCGCCAGCAGCTTGGGACGTGCAGGGACCAATTCACCCCTCCACTTT
TRBJ2-1 | TRBV28 | . | many | CASSLGSYNEQFF | TGTGCCAGCAGTTTAGGATCCTACAATGAGCAGTTCTTC
TRBJ1-1 | TRBV12-3/TRBV12-4 | . | few | CASSLTGATEAFF | TGTGCCAGCAGTTTAACCGGTGCAACTGAAGCTTTCTTT
TRBJ2-3 | TRBV3-1 | TRBD2 | many | CASSRGTRGTDTQYF | TGTGCCAGCAGCAGGGGGACTAGGGGCACAGATACGCAGTATTTT
TRBJ2-5 | TRBV28 | TRBD1 | few | CASSPQGTLQETQYF | TGTGCCAGCAGTCCACAGGGGACCCTACAAGAGACCCAGTACTTC
TRBJ1-5 | TRBV30 | . | many | CASSPGGNQPQHF | TGTGCCTCCAGCCCAGGGGGCAATCAGCCCCAGCATTTT